The next 13 T cell receptor beta chains were all read from a single sample in a study of response to subunit inactivated influenza vaccine. TCRdb used MiXCR to reprocess the RT-PCR reads, holding one entry per CDR3 protein. This sample has hundreds of thousands of distinct CDR3 sequences; 9.5% to 12% occur once, and the top ten carry roughly 12%. The starting material was PBMCs from blood, obtained about 40 days after vaccination. Every receptor here comes from a man in his forties or fifties who received an inactivated influenza vaccine.

This clonotype was seen many times. The chain joins TRBV4-2 to TRBJ1-1; possibly TRBD1 for D (6 bases). The CDR3 length is 14 residues. Trimming removed 0 bases at V and 2 bases at J, with 7 bases between. Germline V gene sequence: CDR1 LGHNA, CDR2 YNFKEQ. The CDR3 loop reads CASSQETGNTEAFF. DNA for the CDR3: TGTGCCAGCAGCCAAGAGACAGGCAACACTGAAGCTTTCTTT.

The chain has TRBV20-1 and TRBJ2-1; TRBD2 aligns across 8 bases. Trimming took 5 bases from V and 9 from J; bases not matched to a gene: 12. This CDR3 is built from 14 residues. Germline loops: CDR1 DFQATT, CDR2 SNEGSKA (reference sequence). DNA of the CDR3: TGCAGTGCTCCCAGGAGCGGGAGAAGGGGTGAGCAGTTCTTC. Protein product: CSAPRSGRRGEQFF.

In its sample, this clonotype was seen many times. In DNA, the CDR3 is TGTGCCACCAGTCTGGGACAGGGATATTCCGGGGAGCTGTTTTTT. Translating gives CATSLGQGYSGELFF. The V and J genes are TRBV24-1 and TRBJ2-2, with TRBD1 matching 9 bases. The CDR3 sequence is 15 residues long. Germline V gene sequence: CDR1 KGHDR, CDR2 SFDVKD. V lost 6 bases to trimming and J lost 6 bases; unmatched junction nucleotides: 7.

This clonotype showed up just a few times. This chain joins TRBV6-2 or TRBV6-3 and TRBJ2-4; no clear D. CDR3 length: 14 amino acids. In germline, CDR1 is MNHEY, CDR2 SVGEGT. V lost 4 bases and J lost 5, with 12 bases in between. The chain's CDR3 is CASSFSRTQNIQYF. The CDR3 coding sequence is TGTGCCAGCAGTTTTAGCAGGACCCAAAACATTCAGTACTTC.

J is TRBJ2-7 and V is TRBV7-2; 10 bases are shared with TRBD1. With V trimmed by 5 bases and J by 9 bases, 19 bases remained unmatched. Germline V gene data show CDR1 as SGHTA and CDR2 as FQGNSA. There are 17 residues in the CDR3. The CDR3 loop is CASSHPYSGTGDFRQYF. CDR3 coding DNA: TGTGCCAGCAGCCATCCATATTCCGGGACAGGGGATTTTAGGCAGTACTTC. Full variable domain (missing parts from reference TRBV7-2 and TRBJ2-7): GAGVSQSPSNKVTEKGKDVELRCDPISGHTALYWYRQSLGQGLEFLIYFQGNSAPDKSGLPSDRFSAERTGGSVSTLTIQRTQQEDSAVYLCASSHPYSGTGDFRQYFGPGTRLTVT.

The chain uses TRBV2 and TRBJ1-3; D gene ambiguous. Trimming shortened V by 6 bases and J by 0 bases, and 9 bases separated the two germline ends. Germline CDR1 and CDR2: SNHLY and FYNNEI. The CDR3 is 14 amino acids. CDR3 sequence: CASRPQSSGNTIYF. The CDR3 DNA sequence: TGTGCCAGCAGGCCCCAGAGCTCTGGAAACACCATATATTTT.

This chain links TRBV4-3 with TRBJ2-5; D uncertain. The V gene's germline CDR1 is LGHNA and CDR2 YSLEER. The germline V and J ends were trimmed by 1 base and 1 base, with 7 bases remaining between them. The CDR3 extends over 14 amino acids. The CDR3 here is CASSQAYSQETQYF. Written as DNA, the CDR3 is TGCGCCAGCAGCCAAGCGTACTCCCAAGAGACCCAGTACTTC.

V and J are TRBV10-3 and TRBJ2-2; D unclear. V was cut by 3 bases and J by 5 bases, with 13 bases left in between. The CDR3 runs 15 residues. Germline V lookup: CDR1 ENHRY, CDR2 SYGVKD. The CDR3 nucleotides read TGTGCCATCAGTGAAAACGGCCTCGAGACCGGGGAGCTGTTTTTT. Translated, it gives CAISENGLETGELFF.

Comments on this clonotype: This sequence may be a read error, since a much larger clone differs from it by one base. This likely comes from a read error, as the CDR3 has no conserved phenylalanine or tryptophan at its end. This rearrangement joins TRBV11-2 to TRBJ2-3; D gene ambiguous. The germline V and J ends were trimmed by 5 bases and 1 base, with 10 bases remaining between them. Germline CDR1 is SGHAT and CDR2 is FQNNGV. This CDR3 region has 14 residues. CDR3 coding DNA: TGTGCCAGCAGCGAAGGATTCGGCACAGATACGCAGTATCTT. Its translation is CASSEGFGTDTQYL.

This clonotype was counted ten times or more. The chain recombines TRBV5-1 with TRBJ2-1; 8 positions match TRBD2. V lost 4 bases and J lost 2; bases outside the gene matches: 8. The CDR3 is 16 amino acids. CDR1 and CDR2 from the germline V gene are SGHRS and YFSETQ. CDR3 sequence (DNA): TGCGCCAGCAGCCCTAGCTTTAGCGGGGCCTACAATGAGCAGTTCTTC. This encodes CASSPSFSGAYNEQFF. The full variable domain, completed using reference TRBV5-1 and TRBJ2-1, is KAGVTQTPRYLIKTRGQQVTLSCSPISGHRSVSWYQQTPGQGLQFLFEYFSETQRNKGNFPGRFSGRQFSNSRSEMNVSTLELGDSALYLCASSPSFSGAYNEQFFGPGTRLTVL.

The CDR3 DNA sequence: TGCGCCAGCAGCCAAAAGCGGGACCTGACAGATACGCAGTATTTT. As protein: CASSQKRDLTDTQYF. The rearrangement uses TRBV4-1 and TRBJ2-3, with TRBD2 matching 7 bases. The length of the CDR3 is 15 residues. The trim removed 2 bases at V and 3 bases at J, leaving 5 bases unmatched. From germline, CDR1 is MGHRA and CDR2 YSYEKL.

The chain carries TRBV11-1 and TRBJ1-2; D is uncertain. This CDR3 has 13 residues. Germline values: CDR1 SGHAT, CDR2 FQDESV (reference sequence). Trimming removed 3 bases from V and 5 bases from J, with 10 bases in between. CDR3 amino acids: CASSLSPKYGYTF. The CDR3 bases are TGTGCCAGCAGCTTGAGTCCGAAGTATGGCTACACCTTC. Combining the CDR3 with reference TRBV11-1 and TRBJ1-2 gives the whole variable domain EAEVAQSPRYKITEKSQAVAFWCDPISGHATLYWYRQILGQGPELLVQFQDESVVDDSQLPKDRFSAERLKGVDSTLKIQPAELGDSAMYLCASSLSPKYGYTFGSGTRLTVV.

The chain recombines TRBV19 with TRBJ2-1; 10 bases map to TRBD2. CDR1 is LNHDA and CDR2 is SQIVND in the germline V gene (reference sequence). With 3 bases clipped from V and 10 bases from J, the junction kept 15 bases outside the gene matches. The CDR3 runs to 17 residues. The CDR3 is CASSIRLAGDLKREQFF. The CDR3 coding sequence is TGTGCCAGTAGTATTCGGCTAGCGGGGGATCTAAAAAGGGAGCAGTTCTTC.